A selection of T cell receptor beta chains follows, all from one sample in a study of T-cell memory formation after mild COVID-19. TCRdb passed the 5' RACE reads through MiXCR, listing each CDR3 protein once. The table includes 350,000 or so distinct CDR3 sequences, roughly 21% detected once. Sequences were obtained from PBMCs or a T cell subset sorted from them (not recorded which). The source is an adult woman who had mild COVID-19 (a few samples of this study predate the infection). Cell type and time point are not known. Each CDR3 is given with its conserved first and last residue. D genes are given only for firm matches. Clone size, where shown, is once, few, many, or a class for clones that have expanded.

J: TRBJ2-5; V: TRBV7-8; D: TRBD1; size: few; CDR3: CASSRTGVREETQYF; DNA: TGTGCCAGCAGCCGGACAGGCGTCCGGGAAGAGACCCAGTACTTC
J: TRBJ2-7; V: TRBV6-5; D: .; size: few; CDR3: CASSFETHEEQYF; DNA: TGTGCCAGCAGTTTTGAAACCCACGAGGAGCAGTACTTC
J: TRBJ1-2; V: TRBV5-1; D: TRBD1; size: few; CDR3: CASSTGQTYSNYGYTF; DNA: TGCGCCAGCAGCACGGGACAGACCTACTCTAACTATGGCTACACCTTC
J: TRBJ1-4; V: TRBV5-1; D: .; size: few; CDR3: CASSFNNQNEKLFF; DNA: TGCGCCAGCAGCTTCAACAACCAAAATGAAAAACTGTTTTTT
J: TRBJ2-5; V: TRBV5-1; D: .; size: .; CDR3: CASSLGAGGHQETQYF; DNA: TGCGCCAGCAGCTTGGGAGCCGGGGGACACCAAGAGACCCAGTACTTC
J: TRBJ2-3; V: TRBV23-1; D: .; size: .; CDR3: CASSHQWITSTDTQYF; DNA: TGCGCCAGCAGTCACCAATGGATCACTAGCACAGATACGCAGTATTTT
J: TRBJ2-4; V: TRBV9; D: .; size: few; CDR3: CASSVARGRGDIQYF; DNA: TGTGCCAGCAGCGTAGCTAGGGGCAGGGGTGACATTCAGTACTTC
J: TRBJ2-1; V: TRBV7-8; D: TRBD2; size: many; CDR3: CASSSLAGAALSYNEQFF; DNA: TGTGCCAGCAGCTCCCTAGCGGGGGCCGCACTTTCCTACAATGAGCAGTTCTTC
J: TRBJ2-7; V: TRBV12-3/TRBV12-4; D: .; size: many; CDR3: CASSAGPRSEQYF; DNA: TGTGCCAGCAGTGCGGGACCGCGGTCCGAGCAGTACTTC
J: TRBJ1-2; V: TRBV5-1; D: .; size: .; CDR3: CASSLQSGPGAYGYTF; DNA: TGCGCCAGCAGCTTGCAGTCCGGACCGGGAGCCTATGGCTACACCTTC
J: TRBJ2-7; V: TRBV6-6; D: TRBD2; size: .; CDR3: CASTAGRGNSYEQYF; DNA: TGTGCCAGCACCGCCGGGAGGGGGAACTCCTACGAGCAGTACTTC
J: TRBJ2-7; V: TRBV9; D: .; size: .; CDR3: CASSAGPSYHNEQYF; DNA: TGTGCCAGCAGCGCAGGACCCTCCTACCACAACGAGCAGTACTTC
J: TRBJ2-7; V: TRBV9; D: .; size: few; CDR3: CASSVGGRAGSYEQYF; DNA: TGTGCCAGCAGCGTAGGAGGCAGGGCCGGCTCCTACGAGCAGTACTTC
J: TRBJ2-1; V: TRBV7-6; D: TRBD1; size: once; CDR3: CASSSDEMDRAPYNEQFF; DNA: TGTGCCAGCAGCTCGGACGAAATGGACAGGGCCCCTTACAATGAGCAGTTCTTC
J: TRBJ1-2; V: TRBV19; D: TRBD1; size: .; CDR3: CASSQTGTGVRGYTF; DNA: TGTGCCAGTAGTCAAACCGGGACAGGGGTGCGTGGCTACACCTTC
J: TRBJ1-2; V: TRBV20-1; D: .; size: few; CDR3: CSAPTPDSPYGYTF; DNA: TGCAGTGCTCCCACCCCGGACAGCCCCTATGGCTACACCTTC
J: TRBJ2-3; V: TRBV7-6; D: TRBD2; size: few; CDR3: CASSLEGAGAFSSTDTQYF; DNA: TGTGCCAGCAGCTTAGAAGGAGCGGGGGCATTCTCTAGCACAGATACGCAGTATTTT
J: TRBJ2-7; V: TRBV25-1; D: .; size: .; CDR3: CASLLSGTLLDEQYF; DNA: TGTGCCAGCCTTCTTAGTGGGACCCTCCTCGACGAGCAGTACTTC
J: TRBJ2-3; V: TRBV7-3; D: .; size: .; CDR3: CASSPLSGRTDTQYF; DNA: TGTGCCAGCAGCCCCTTATCGGGACGCACAGATACGCAGTATTTT
J: TRBJ1-2; V: TRBV3-1; D: .; size: .; CDR3: CASSQYTAYGYTF; DNA: TGTGCCAGCAGCCAATATACAGCCTATGGCTACACCTTC
J: TRBJ2-4; V: TRBV5-6; D: .; size: .; CDR3: CASSLGSNLAKNIQYF; DNA: TGTGCCAGCAGCTTGGGGTCGAATCTAGCCAAAAACATTCAGTACTTC
J: TRBJ2-7; V: TRBV4-1; D: TRBD2; size: .; CDR3: CASSQEGGGAPYEQYF; DNA: TGCGCCAGCAGCCAAGAAGGCGGGGGAGCACCCTACGAGCAGTACTTC
J: TRBJ1-5; V: TRBV4-1; D: TRBD1; size: few; CDR3: CASSQTGVNQPQHF; DNA: TGCGCCAGCAGCCAAACAGGGGTCAATCAGCCCCAGCATTTT
J: TRBJ2-1; V: TRBV7-6; D: TRBD2; size: few; CDR3: CASSLASGGLDEQFF; DNA: TGTGCCAGCAGCTTAGCTAGCGGGGGGTTAGATGAGCAGTTCTTC
J: TRBJ1-1; V: TRBV20-1; D: .; size: once; CDR3: CSARDIGRNTEAFF; DNA: TGCAGTGCTAGAGATATCGGTAGGAACACTGAAGCTTTCTTT
J: TRBJ1-5; V: TRBV20-1; D: .; size: few; CDR3: CSARDAGINQPQHF; DNA: TGCAGTGCTAGAGATGCAGGGATCAATCAGCCCCAGCATTTT
J: TRBJ2-1; V: TRBV18; D: TRBD2; size: few; CDR3: CASSGLALYNEQFF; DNA: TGTGCCAGCTCAGGACTAGCGCTGTACAATGAGCAGTTCTTC
J: TRBJ1-1; V: TRBV18; D: TRBD1; size: few; CDR3: CASSVQRDRGNTEAFF; DNA: TGTGCCAGCTCAGTTCAGCGGGACAGGGGGAACACTGAAGCTTTCTTT
J: TRBJ1-6; V: TRBV3-1; D: TRBD1; size: .; CDR3: CASTRSTGRGSPLHF; DNA: TGTGCCAGCACCCGCTCGACAGGGCGAGGTTCACCCCTCCACTTT